These 28 T cell receptor beta chains came from one sample sequenced in a study of cytomegalovirus exposure and HLA in healthy donors. The PCR had 60 Vbeta and 13 Jbeta primers. TCRdb's table, derived via immunoSEQ multiplex PCR, lists solely in-frame clones and lacks some. The sample holds 150,000 to 200,000 clones, approximately 78% seen once. Sequencing was done on a sample of PBMCs. Receptors originate from a young woman in good health and CMV-seronegative.

The V call is TRBV11-2, the J call TRBJ2-6; D uncertain. The germline V gene encodes CDR1 SGHAT and CDR2 FQNNGV. This CDR3 has 15 residues. V was shortened by 4 bases and J by 0 bases, with 7 bases between the two germline ends. In DNA, the CDR3 is TGTGCCAGCAGCTCCCTGAGCTCTGGGGCCAACGTCCTGACTTTC. This codes for CASSSLSSGANVLTF.

The V call is TRBV5-1, the J call TRBJ2-7; 11 nucleotides line up with TRBD2. Germline CDR1 is SGHRS and CDR2 is YFSETQ. This CDR3 is 16 amino acids long. The J segment lost 2 bases and the V segment lost 2 bases, leaving 6 bases of the junction unmatched. This CDR3 reads CASSLGLAGGPYEQYF. The CDR3 nucleotides are TGCGCCAGCAGCTTAGGCCTAGCGGGGGGTCCCTACGAGCAGTACTTC.

The gene calls are TRBV28 and TRBJ2-5; 9 bases fit TRBD1. Germline V gene sequence: CDR1 MDHEN, CDR2 SYDVKM. V lost 4 bases, J lost 5 bases, and 14 bases stayed unmatched. The CDR3 consists of 17 residues. CDR3: CASSSGTGTEWDETQYF. Here the CDR3 DNA reads TGTGCCAGCAGTTCCGGGACAGGGACGGAATGGGATGAGACCCAGTACTTC.

The CDR3 region has the DNA TGTGCCAGCAGCGCAGATGCGGGGATTAGCAATCAGCCCCAGCATTTT. Its translation: CASSADAGISNQPQHF. V gene TRBV9 combines with J gene TRBJ1-5; no firm D call. Germline V gives CDR1 SGDLS, CDR2 YYNGEE. V lost 3 bases and J lost 0, with 13 bases in between. This CDR3 has 16 residues.

This chain links TRBV7-9 with TRBJ1-2, with 8 bases fitting TRBD1. The trim removed 4 bases at V and 7 bases at J, leaving 8 bases unmatched. The germline CDR1 and CDR2 sequences are SEHNR and FQNEAQ (reference sequence). CDR3 length: 14 residues. CDR3 protein: CASSSPGQVAGYTF. The CDR3 DNA is TGTGCCAGCAGCTCCCCGGGACAGGTAGCTGGCTACACCTTC. Using reference TRBV7-9 and TRBJ1-2 for the parts outside the CDR3, the full variable domain is DTGVSQNPRHKITKRGQNVTFRCDPISEHNRLYWYRQTLGQGPEFLTYFQNEAQLEKSRLLSDRFSAERPKGSFSTLEIQRTEQGDSAMYLCASSSPGQVAGYTFGSGTRLTVV.

CDR3 sequence reads: CASLGSSYNEQFF. The CDR3 nucleotides read TGTGCCAGTCTCGGTAGCTCCTACAATGAGCAGTTCTTC. The chain links TRBV19 to TRBJ2-1; D ambiguous. In germline, CDR1 is LNHDA, CDR2 SQIVND (reference sequence). The V and J ends lost 8 bases and 0 bases respectively, with 8 bases between them. The CDR3 loop spans 13 amino acids.

The chain couples TRBV7-2 to TRBJ2-3; perhaps TRBD2 as D (5 bases). This CDR3 is 14 amino acids long. Trimming removed 3 bases at V and 5 bases at J, with 12 bases between. Germline V gives CDR1 SGHTA, CDR2 FQGNSA. The CDR3: CASSFRLALDTQYF. DNA of the CDR3: TGTGCCAGCAGCTTCCGTCTAGCCCTAGATACGCAGTATTTT.

CDR3 protein: CASNRRGVQNTGELFF. For the CDR3, the DNA is TGTGCCAGTAACCGGCGCGGGGTCCAAAACACCGGGGAGCTGTTTTTT. This sequence joins TRBV19 and TRBJ2-2; the D gene is possibly TRBD2 (6 bases). Germline lookup yields CDR1 LNHDA and CDR2 SQIVND (reference sequence). The V end was cut by 7 bases, the J end by 2 bases, with 17 bases between. CDR3 length: 16 residues.

This chain connects TRBV10-1 to TRBJ2-7; TRBD2 might be the D (5 bases). Per the germline V gene, CDR1 is WNHNN and CDR2 is SYGVQD (reference sequence). V was cut by 4 bases and J by 0 bases, with 13 bases left in between. The CDR3 totals 15 residues. The CDR3 sequence: CASSAGFGSSYEQYF. The CDR3 DNA reads TGCGCCAGCAGTGCGGGATTTGGTAGCTCCTACGAGCAGTACTTC.

The chain couples TRBV9 to TRBJ2-1; TRBD2 agrees at 7 bases. V was clipped by 4 bases and J by 3 bases; unmatched bases: 7. The CDR3 length is 15 residues. The germline CDR1 and CDR2 sequences are SGDLS and YYNGEE. As DNA, the CDR3 is TGTGCCAGCAGCCCCTCCGGCGGGGGCTACAATGAGCAGTTCTTC. Translating it yields CASSPSGGGYNEQFF.

This clone was counted between two and nine times. The gene calls are TRBV30 and TRBJ2-7, with a tentative D call TRBD1 (5 bases). Germline V CDR1 and CDR2: GTSNPN, SVGIG (reference sequence). Trimming removed 3 bases at V and 4 bases at J, with 13 bases between. The CDR3 is made up of 13 amino acids. The CDR3 DNA sequence: TGTGCCTGGAGAAAGGACACCCATTACGAGCAGTACGTC. Encoded protein: CAWRKDTHYEQYV.

V usage is TRBV5-4 and J usage is TRBJ2-2; 9 nucleotides match TRBD1. CDR3 length: 16 amino acids. Germline trimming cut 4 bases from V and 2 bases from J; bases unmatched to any gene: 6. The germline CDR1 and CDR2 sequences are SGHNT and YYREEE (reference sequence). CDR3 bases: TGTGCCAGCAGCCGAGCGGGACAGGGAAACACCGGGGAGCTGTTTTTT. Protein: CASSRAGQGNTGELFF.

A single count supports this clone. The V and J genes are TRBV27 and TRBJ2-1, with 7 bases that match TRBD2. CDR3 size: 16 residues. Germline V gene lookup returns CDR1 MNHEY and CDR2 SMNVEV (reference sequence). The V gene end was trimmed by 6 bases and the J gene end by 7 bases; junction bases not matched to a gene: 15. The CDR3 protein is CASSSGLGIGVNEQFF. CDR3 nucleotide sequence: TGTGCCAGCAGCTCCGGACTAGGAATAGGAGTTAATGAGCAGTTCTTC.

CDR3 nucleotide sequence: TGTGCCAGCAGCTTAGGAAGACGGGAGACGACAGATACGCAGTATTTT. Residues: CASSLGRRETTDTQYF. J is TRBJ2-3 and V is TRBV11-3; a weak D match, TRBD2 (6 bases). This CDR3 is 16 amino acids long. Trimming cost V 1 base and J 3 bases, with 14 bases left between them. CDR1 is SGHNT, CDR2 YENEEA, per germline.

The table lists this clone with a few counts. The rearrangement joins TRBV6-5 to TRBJ2-7; 10 nucleotides match TRBD1. Germline values: CDR1 MNHEY, CDR2 SVGAGI. The CDR3 has 14 residues. V shed 0 bases and J 8 bases; nucleotides not matched to a gene: 4. The CDR3 protein is CASSYSGTGVQQYF. CDR3 in DNA: TGTGCCAGCAGTTACTCCGGGACAGGGGTTCAGCAGTACTTC.

This chain links TRBV5-1 with TRBJ1-1, with 7 bases lining up with TRBD1. Germline V gene sequence: CDR1 SGHRS, CDR2 YFSETQ. This CDR3 region has 17 residues. The trim removed 0 bases at V and 2 bases at J, leaving 10 bases unmatched. The DNA of the CDR3 is TGCGCCAGCAGCTTGGCCAGAGGGGGCGCGGGAAACACTGAAGCTTTCTTT. Protein product: CASSLARGGAGNTEAFF.

The gene calls are TRBV2 and TRBJ2-3; weak D call: TRBD2 (5 bases). This CDR3 comprises 16 residues. Germline V gene data show CDR1 as SNHLY and CDR2 as FYNNEI. Between the trimmed V and J ends, which lost 2 bases and 0 bases, there was a span of 12 bases. CDR3 in DNA: TGTGCCAGCAGTGAATCGGGCGGGTTTAGCACAGATACGCAGTATTTT. This sequence encodes CASSESGGFSTDTQYF.

The chain carries TRBV7-9 and TRBJ2-1; TRBD1 aligns across 12 bases. Germline V gene lookup returns CDR1 SEHNR and CDR2 FQNEAQ (reference sequence). V gave up 6 bases and J gave up 4 bases; unmatched junction bases: 7. The CDR3 contains 16 residues. CDR3 protein: CASRHGTGGAYNEQFF. The DNA for the CDR3 is TGTGCCAGCAGACACGGGACAGGGGGCGCGTACAATGAGCAGTTCTTC.

The CDR3 here is CASSLGLAVEQFF. The DNA of the CDR3 is TGTGCCAGCAGCTTGGGACTAGCGGTTGAGCAGTTCTTC. The genes are TRBV7-6 and TRBJ2-1; 11 bases are a match to TRBD2. Looked up from germline, CDR1 is SGHVS and CDR2 is FNYEAQ. The ends lost 3 bases at V and 9 bases at J; junction bases unmatched: 1. The CDR3 extends over 13 amino acids.

This clone was counted between two and nine times. The chain uses TRBV29-1 and TRBJ1-1; D is uncertain. The CDR3 is 11 amino acids. In germline, CDR1 is SQVTM, CDR2 ANQGSEA. V was shortened by 4 bases and J by 0 bases, with 3 bases between the two germline ends. CDR3 sequence (DNA): TGCAGCGTTGTCTTGAACACTGAAGCTTTCTTT. Translating gives CSVVLNTEAFF.

This chain links TRBV7-2 with TRBJ2-1, with 12 bases that match TRBD2. Germline V gene sequence: CDR1 SGHTA, CDR2 FQGNSA. This CDR3 contains 18 residues. V lost 1 base and J lost 8; bases outside the gene matches: 12. The CDR3 DNA reads as TGTGCCAGCAGCTTAGTCCTAGCGGGAGGGCCTTTGGAGTATGAGCAGTTCTTC. This codes for CASSLVLAGGPLEYEQFF.

This clone was seen a single time. This rearrangement joins TRBV6-6 to TRBJ2-4; 7 bases map to TRBD1. V shed 6 bases and J 0 bases; nucleotides not matched to a gene: 5. Germline V gives CDR1 MNHNY, CDR2 SVGAGI (reference sequence). The CDR3 is 15 amino acids. Here the CDR3 reads CASSRTGLAKNIQYF. The CDR3 nucleotides read TGTGCCAGCAGCCGGACAGGTCTAGCCAAAAACATTCAGTACTTC.

The rearrangement links TRBV28 to TRBJ1-1; D gene unclear. This CDR3 contains 13 residues. Trimming shortened V by 5 bases and J by 2 bases, and 9 bases separated the two germline ends. Per germline, CDR1 MDHEN and CDR2 SYDVKM. The CDR3, as DNA: TGTGCCAGCAGTAGTAACTTCAACACTGAAGCTTTCTTT. Translation: CASSSNFNTEAFF.

A remark on this clone: The same CDR3 also results from other DNA sequences found in this sample. The chain has TRBV7-9 and TRBJ1-2, with unresolved D. This CDR3 is 15 amino acids long. Germline assignment: CDR1 SEHNR and CDR2 FQNEAQ (reference sequence). V shed 1 base and J shed 6 bases, with 15 bases lying between them. This chain's CDR3 is CASSLGRTGSHGYTF. DNA for the CDR3: TGTGCCAGCAGCTTAGGACGGACCGGGAGCCATGGCTACACCTTC.

The chain couples TRBV30 to TRBJ1-5; D gene ambiguous. Germline assignment: CDR1 GTSNPN and CDR2 SVGIG (reference sequence). The CDR3 contains 12 residues. V was shortened by 5 bases and J by 2 bases, with 7 bases between the two germline ends. The CDR3 protein is CAWAGGNQPQHF. The CDR3 coding sequence is TGTGCCTGGGCCGGGGGCAATCAGCCCCAGCATTTT.

This chain connects TRBV9 to TRBJ2-1; 8 nucleotides match TRBD2. This CDR3 has 16 amino acids. CDR1 and CDR2 from the germline V gene are SGDLS and YYNGEE. V shed 2 bases and J 3 bases; nucleotides not matched to a gene: 7. The CDR3 sequence: CASSVQLADNYNEQFF. The CDR3 nucleotides read TGTGCCAGCAGCGTTCAACTAGCGGACAACTACAATGAGCAGTTCTTC.

The chain has TRBV19 and TRBJ2-3; 7 bases line up with TRBD1. This CDR3 contains 16 residues. With 5 bases clipped from V and 0 bases from J, the junction kept 8 bases outside the gene matches. CDR1 and CDR2 from the germline V gene are LNHDA and SQIVND (reference sequence). The CDR3 protein is CASSFEPGQSTDTQYF. In DNA, the CDR3 is TGTGCCAGTAGTTTCGAACCGGGACAGAGCACAGATACGCAGTATTTT.

The V call is TRBV7-2, the J call TRBJ2-3; D not certain. Germline-derived CDR1 and CDR2 are SGHTA and FQGNSA. V lost 6 bases to trimming and J lost 2 bases, with 15 bases between them. The CDR3 covers 15 residues. The DNA for the CDR3 is TGTGCCAGCAGTCGCTTGAGTGTCGTCACAGATACGCAGTATTTT. It specifies CASSRLSVVTDTQYF.